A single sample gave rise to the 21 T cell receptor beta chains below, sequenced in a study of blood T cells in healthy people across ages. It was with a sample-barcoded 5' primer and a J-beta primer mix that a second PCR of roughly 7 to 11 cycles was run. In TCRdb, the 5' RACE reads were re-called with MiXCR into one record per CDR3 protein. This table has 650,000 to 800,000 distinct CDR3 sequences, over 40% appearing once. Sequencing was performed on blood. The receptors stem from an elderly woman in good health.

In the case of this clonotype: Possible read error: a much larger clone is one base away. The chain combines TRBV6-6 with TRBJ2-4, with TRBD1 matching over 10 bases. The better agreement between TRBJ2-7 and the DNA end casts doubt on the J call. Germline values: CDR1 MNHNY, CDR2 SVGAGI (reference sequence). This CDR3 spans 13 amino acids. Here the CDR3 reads CVSSRQGAYEQYF. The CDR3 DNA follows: TGTGTCAGCAGTCGACAGGGGGCATACGAGCAGTACTTC.

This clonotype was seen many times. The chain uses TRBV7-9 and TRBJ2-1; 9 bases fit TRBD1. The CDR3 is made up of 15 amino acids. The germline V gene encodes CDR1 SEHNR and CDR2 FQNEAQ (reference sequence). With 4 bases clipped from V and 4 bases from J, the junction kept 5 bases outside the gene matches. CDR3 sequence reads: CASSSGTGIYNEQFF. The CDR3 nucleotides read TGTGCCAGCAGCTCCGGGACAGGGATTTACAATGAGCAGTTCTTC.

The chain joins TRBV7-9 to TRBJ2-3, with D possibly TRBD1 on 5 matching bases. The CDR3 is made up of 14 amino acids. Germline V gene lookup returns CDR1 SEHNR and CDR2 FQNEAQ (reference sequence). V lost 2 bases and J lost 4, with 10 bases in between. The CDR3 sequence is CASSLRWGPDTQYF. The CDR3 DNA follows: TGTGCCAGCAGCTTAAGGTGGGGCCCAGATACGCAGTATTTT.

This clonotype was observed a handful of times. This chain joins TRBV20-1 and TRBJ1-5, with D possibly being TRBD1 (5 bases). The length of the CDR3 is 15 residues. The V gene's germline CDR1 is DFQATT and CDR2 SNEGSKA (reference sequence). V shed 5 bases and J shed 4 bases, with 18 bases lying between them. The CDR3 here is CSASPPGGENQPQHF. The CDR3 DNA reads TGCAGTGCTTCCCCCCCGGGGGGGGAAAATCAGCCCCAGCATTTT.

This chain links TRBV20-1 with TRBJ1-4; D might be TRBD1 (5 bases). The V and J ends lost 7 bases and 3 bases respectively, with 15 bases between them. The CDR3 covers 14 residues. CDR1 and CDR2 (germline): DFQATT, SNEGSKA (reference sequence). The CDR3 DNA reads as TGCAGTGTAGTGAGAGGGGCAGCTAATGAAAAACTGTTTTTT. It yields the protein CSVVRGAANEKLFF.

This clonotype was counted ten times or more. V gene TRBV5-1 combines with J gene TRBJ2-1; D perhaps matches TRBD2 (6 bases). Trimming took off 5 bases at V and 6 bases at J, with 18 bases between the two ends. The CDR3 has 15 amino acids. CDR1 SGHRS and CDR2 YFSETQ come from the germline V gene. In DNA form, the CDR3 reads TGCGCCAGCAGGCCTGGGACTCCCACTGCCAATGAGCAGTTCTTC. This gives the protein CASRPGTPTANEQFF.

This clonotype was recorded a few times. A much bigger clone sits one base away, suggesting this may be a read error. The CDR3 DNA sequence: TGTGCCAGCAGTGTTATGGCTTCGCCCTACGAGCAGTACTTC. It encodes CASSVMASPYEQYF. V gene TRBV27 combines with J gene TRBJ2-7; D call uncertain. V was pared by 5 bases and J by 2 bases, with 13 bases between. Looked up from germline, CDR1 is MNHEY and CDR2 is SMNVEV (reference sequence). There are 14 residues in the CDR3.

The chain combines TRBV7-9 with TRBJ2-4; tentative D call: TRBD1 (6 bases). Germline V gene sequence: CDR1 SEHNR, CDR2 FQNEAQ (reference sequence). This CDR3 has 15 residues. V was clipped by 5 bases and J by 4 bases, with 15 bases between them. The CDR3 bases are TGTGCCAGCAGCGGACTTACGGACAGAAAAAACATTCAGTACTTC. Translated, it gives CASSGLTDRKNIQYF.

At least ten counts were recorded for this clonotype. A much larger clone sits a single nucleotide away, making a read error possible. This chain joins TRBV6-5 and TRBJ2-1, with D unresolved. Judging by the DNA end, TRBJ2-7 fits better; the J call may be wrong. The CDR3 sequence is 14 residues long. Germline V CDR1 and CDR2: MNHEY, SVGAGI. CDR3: CASSYADPYNEQYF. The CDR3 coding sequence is TGTGCCAGCAGTTACGCGGATCCCTACAATGAGCAGTACTTC.

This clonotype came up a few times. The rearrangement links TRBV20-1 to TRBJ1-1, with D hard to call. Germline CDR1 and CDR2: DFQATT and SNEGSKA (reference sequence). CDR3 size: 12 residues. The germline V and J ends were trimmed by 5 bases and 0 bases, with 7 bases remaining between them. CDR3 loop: CSAADVNTEAFF. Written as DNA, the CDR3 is TGCAGTGCTGCTGACGTGAACACTGAAGCTTTCTTT.

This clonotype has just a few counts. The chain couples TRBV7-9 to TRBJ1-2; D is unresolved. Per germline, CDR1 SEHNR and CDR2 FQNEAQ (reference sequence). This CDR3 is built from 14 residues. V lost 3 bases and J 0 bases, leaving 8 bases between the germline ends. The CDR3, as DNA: TGTGCCAGCAGCTTCGGTTCCCCTAACTATGGCTACACCTTC. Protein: CASSFGSPNYGYTF.

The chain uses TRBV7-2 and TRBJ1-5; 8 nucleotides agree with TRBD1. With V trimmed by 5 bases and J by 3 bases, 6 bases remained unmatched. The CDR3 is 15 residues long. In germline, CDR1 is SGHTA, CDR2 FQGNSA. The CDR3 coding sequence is TGTGCCAGCAGCCCCGACAGGGGTTACAATCAGCCCCAGCATTTT. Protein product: CASSPDRGYNQPQHF.

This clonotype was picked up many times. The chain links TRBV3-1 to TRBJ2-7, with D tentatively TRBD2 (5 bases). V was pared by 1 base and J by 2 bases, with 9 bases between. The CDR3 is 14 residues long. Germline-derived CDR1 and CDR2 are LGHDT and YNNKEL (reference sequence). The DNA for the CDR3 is TGTGCCAGCAGCCAAGTCTCGAGGGCCTACGAGCAGTACTTC. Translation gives CASSQVSRAYEQYF.

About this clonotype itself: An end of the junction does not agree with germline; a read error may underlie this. The CDR3 is CVSRPKVAGKYEQYF. In nucleotides, the CDR3 is TGTGTCAGCAGACCAAAGGTAGCGGGGAAGTACGAGCAGTACTTC. The V gene is TRBV6-4, the J gene TRBJ2-7, with TRBD2 matching 8 bases. Germline values: CDR1 MRHNA, CDR2 SNTAGT. The CDR3 has 15 amino acids.

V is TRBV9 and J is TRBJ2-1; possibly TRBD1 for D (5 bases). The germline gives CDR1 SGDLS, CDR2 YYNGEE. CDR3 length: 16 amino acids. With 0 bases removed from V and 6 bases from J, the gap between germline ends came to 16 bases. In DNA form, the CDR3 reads TGTGCCAGCAGCGTAGAGGGGAAGTACATCGGCAATGAGCAGTTCTTC. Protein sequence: CASSVEGKYIGNEQFF.

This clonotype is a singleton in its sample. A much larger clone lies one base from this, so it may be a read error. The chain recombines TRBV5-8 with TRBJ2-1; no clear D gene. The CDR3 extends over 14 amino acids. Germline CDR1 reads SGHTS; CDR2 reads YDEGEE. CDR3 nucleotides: TGTGCCAGCAGCTTAGAGGTCTCCTACAATGAGCGGTTCTTC. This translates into CASSLEVSYNERFF. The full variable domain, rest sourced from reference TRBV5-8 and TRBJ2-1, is EAGVTQSPTHLIKTRGQQATLRCSPISGHTSVYWYQQALGLGLQFLLWYDEGEERNRGNFPPRFSGRQFPNYSSELNVNALELEDSALYLCASSLEVSYNERFFGPGTRLTVL.

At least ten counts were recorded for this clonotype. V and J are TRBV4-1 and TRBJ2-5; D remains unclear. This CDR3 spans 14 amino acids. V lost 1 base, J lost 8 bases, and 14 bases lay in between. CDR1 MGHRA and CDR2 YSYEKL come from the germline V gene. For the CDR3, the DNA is TGCGCCAGCAGCCAAGCTCTTACAGCAAGCACCCAGTACTTC. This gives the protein CASSQALTASTQYF.

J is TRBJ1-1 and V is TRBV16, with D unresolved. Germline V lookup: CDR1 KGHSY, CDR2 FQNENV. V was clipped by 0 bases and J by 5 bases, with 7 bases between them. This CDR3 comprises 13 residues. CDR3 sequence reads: CASSQSQATEAFF. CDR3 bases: TGTGCCAGCAGCCAATCTCAAGCAACTGAAGCTTTCTTT.

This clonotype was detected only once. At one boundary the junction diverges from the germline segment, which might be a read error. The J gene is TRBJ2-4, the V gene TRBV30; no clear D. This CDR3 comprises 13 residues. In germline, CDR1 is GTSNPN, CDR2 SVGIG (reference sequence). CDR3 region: CACRTLAKNSQYF. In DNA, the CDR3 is TGTGCCTGCCGGACCTTAGCCAAAAACAGTCAGTACTTC.

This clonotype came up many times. This CDR3 is CASSYSVPGGGQETQYF. CDR3 coding DNA: TGTGCCAGCAGTTACTCGGTTCCCGGGGGAGGCCAAGAGACCCAGTACTTC. The chain employs TRBV6-5 and TRBJ2-5; possibly TRBD2 for D (6 bases). Deletions cut 0 bases from V and 1 base from J, with 15 bases between. Germline-derived CDR1 and CDR2 are MNHEY and SVGAGI. This CDR3 comprises 17 residues.

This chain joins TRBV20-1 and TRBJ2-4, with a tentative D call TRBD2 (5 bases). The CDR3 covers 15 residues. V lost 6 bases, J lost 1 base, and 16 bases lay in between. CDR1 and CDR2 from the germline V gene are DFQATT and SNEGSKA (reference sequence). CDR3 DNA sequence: TGCAGTGCCCAATTCGCCGGGGTGGCCAAAAACATTCAGTACTTC. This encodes CSAQFAGVAKNIQYF.